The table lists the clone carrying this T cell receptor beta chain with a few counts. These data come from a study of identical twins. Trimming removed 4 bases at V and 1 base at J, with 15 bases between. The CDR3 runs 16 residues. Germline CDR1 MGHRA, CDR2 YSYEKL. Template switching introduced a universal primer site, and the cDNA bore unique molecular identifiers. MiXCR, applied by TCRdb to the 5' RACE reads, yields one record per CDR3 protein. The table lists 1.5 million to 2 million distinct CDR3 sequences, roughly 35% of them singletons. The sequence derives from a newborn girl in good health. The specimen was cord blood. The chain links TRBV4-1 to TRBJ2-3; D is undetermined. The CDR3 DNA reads TGCGCCAGCAGCCCCTCAGTAGGTCTCCGCACAGATACGCAGTATTTT. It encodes CASSPSVGLRTDTQYF.